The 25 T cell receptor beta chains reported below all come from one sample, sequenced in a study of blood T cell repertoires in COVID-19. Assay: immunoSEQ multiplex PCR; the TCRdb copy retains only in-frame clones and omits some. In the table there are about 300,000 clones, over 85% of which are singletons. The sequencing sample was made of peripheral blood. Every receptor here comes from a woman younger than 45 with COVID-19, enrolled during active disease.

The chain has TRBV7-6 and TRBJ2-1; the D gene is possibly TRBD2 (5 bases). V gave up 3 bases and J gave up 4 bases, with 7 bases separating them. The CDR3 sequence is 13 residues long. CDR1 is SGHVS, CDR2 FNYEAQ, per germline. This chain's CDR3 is CASSFGEYNEQFF. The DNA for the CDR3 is TGTGCCAGCAGCTTCGGGGAATACAATGAGCAGTTCTTC.

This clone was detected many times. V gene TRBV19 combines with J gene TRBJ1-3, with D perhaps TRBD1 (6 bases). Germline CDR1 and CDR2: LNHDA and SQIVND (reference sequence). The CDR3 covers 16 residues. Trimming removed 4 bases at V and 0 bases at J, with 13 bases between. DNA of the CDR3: TGTGCCAGTAGTAAGCCAGGGGTTTACTCTGGAAACACCATATATTTT. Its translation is CASSKPGVYSGNTIYF.

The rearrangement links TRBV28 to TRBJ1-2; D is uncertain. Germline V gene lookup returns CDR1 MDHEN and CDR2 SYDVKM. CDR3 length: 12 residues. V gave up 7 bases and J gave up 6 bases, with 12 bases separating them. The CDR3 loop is CASNTPPHGYTF. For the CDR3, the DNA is TGTGCCAGCAATACTCCCCCTCATGGCTACACCTTC.

The CDR3 protein is CASRPGGAGYEQFF. CDR3 nucleotides: TGTGCCAGCAGGCCCGGGGGGGCCGGCTATGAGCAGTTCTTC. The V gene is TRBV6-5, the J gene TRBJ2-1; TRBD2 matches at 8 bases. J lost 8 bases, V lost 6 bases, and 9 bases had no gene match. CDR1 is MNHEY and CDR2 is SVGAGI in the germline V gene. CDR3 length equals 14 residues.

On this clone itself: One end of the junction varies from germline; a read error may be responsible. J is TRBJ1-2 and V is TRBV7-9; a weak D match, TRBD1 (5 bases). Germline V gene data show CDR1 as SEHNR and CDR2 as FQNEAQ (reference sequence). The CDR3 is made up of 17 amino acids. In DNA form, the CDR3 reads TGTGCCAGCACCTTATTCTTGCGGTCAGGGCCTAACTATGGCTACACCTTC. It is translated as CASTLFLRSGPNYGYTF.

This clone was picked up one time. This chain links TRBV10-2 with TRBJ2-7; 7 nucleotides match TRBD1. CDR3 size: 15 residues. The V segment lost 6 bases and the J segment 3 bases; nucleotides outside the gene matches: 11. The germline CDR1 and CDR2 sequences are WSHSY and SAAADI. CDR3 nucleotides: TGCGCCAGCAGCCCCGACAGGGTCATAGGCTACGAGCAGTACTTC. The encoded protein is CASSPDRVIGYEQYF.

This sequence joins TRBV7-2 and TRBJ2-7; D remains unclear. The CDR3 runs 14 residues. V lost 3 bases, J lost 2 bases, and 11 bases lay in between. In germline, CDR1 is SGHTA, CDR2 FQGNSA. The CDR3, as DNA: TGTGCCAGCAGCTTCCACGGAAGCGCCTACGAGCAGTACTTC. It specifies CASSFHGSAYEQYF.

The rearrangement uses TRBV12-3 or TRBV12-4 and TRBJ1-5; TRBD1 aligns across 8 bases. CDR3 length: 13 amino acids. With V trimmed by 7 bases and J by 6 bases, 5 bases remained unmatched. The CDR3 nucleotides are TGTGCCAGCACCGACAGGGGCGGTCAGCCCCAGCATTTT. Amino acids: CASTDRGGQPQHF.

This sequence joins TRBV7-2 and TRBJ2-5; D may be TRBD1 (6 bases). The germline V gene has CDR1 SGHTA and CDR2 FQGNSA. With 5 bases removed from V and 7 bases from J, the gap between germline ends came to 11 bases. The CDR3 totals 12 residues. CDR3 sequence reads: CASSLQGGTQYF. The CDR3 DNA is TGTGCCAGCAGCCTCCAAGGGGGGACCCAGTACTTC.

The CDR3 is CATSDSDRGNEKLFF. In DNA, the CDR3 is TGTGCCACCAGTGACTCGGACAGGGGCAATGAAAAACTGTTTTTT. The V call is TRBV24-1, the J call TRBJ1-4, with 9 bases that match TRBD1. V lost 4 bases, J lost 5 bases, and 4 bases stayed unmatched. The germline V gene has CDR1 KGHDR and CDR2 SFDVKD. The length of the CDR3 is 15 residues.

CDR3 in DNA: TGTGCCAGCAGCCACGGACAGGGGAACGAGCAGTACGTC. Amino acids: CASSHGQGNEQYV. The rearrangement joins TRBV7-9 to TRBJ2-7, with 9 bases identical to TRBD1. Trimming cost V 5 bases and J 5 bases; bases outside gene matches: 4. The CDR3 runs to 13 residues. Germline loops: CDR1 SEHNR, CDR2 FQNEAQ (reference sequence).

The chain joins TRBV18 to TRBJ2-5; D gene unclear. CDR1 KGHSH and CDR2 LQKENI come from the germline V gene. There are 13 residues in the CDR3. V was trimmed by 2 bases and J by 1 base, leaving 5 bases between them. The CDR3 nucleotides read TGTGCCAGCTCACCAGCGTCCCAAGAGACCCAGTACTTC. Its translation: CASSPASQETQYF.

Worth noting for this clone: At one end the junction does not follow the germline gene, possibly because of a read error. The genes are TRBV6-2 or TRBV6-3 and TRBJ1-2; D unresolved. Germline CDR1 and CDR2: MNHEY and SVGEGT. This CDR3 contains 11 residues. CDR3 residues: CAISVGYGYTF. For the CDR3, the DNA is TGTGCCATCAGTGTCGGCTATGGCTACACCTTC.

The CDR3 protein is CASSQPSGTGGMYEQFF. The CDR3, as DNA: TGCGCCAGCAGCCAACCGTCCGGGACAGGGGGCATGTATGAGCAGTTCTTC. The chain is built from TRBV5-1 and TRBJ2-1; 12 bases are shared with TRBD1. The CDR3 covers 17 residues. Losses at the gene ends were 4 bases for V and 8 bases for J; bases not matched to a gene: 13. The germline V gene has CDR1 SGHRS and CDR2 YFSETQ. Together with reference TRBV5-1 and TRBJ2-1, the CDR3 gives the full variable domain: KAGVTQTPRYLIKTRGQQVTLSCSPISGHRSVSWYQQTPGQGLQFLFEYFSETQRNKGNFPGRFSGRQFSNSRSEMNVSTLELGDSALYLCASSQPSGTGGMYEQFFGPGTRLTVL.

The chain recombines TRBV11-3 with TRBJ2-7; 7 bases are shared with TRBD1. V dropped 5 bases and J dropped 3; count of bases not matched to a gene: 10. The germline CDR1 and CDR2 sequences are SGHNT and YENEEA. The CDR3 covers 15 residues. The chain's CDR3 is CASSPSRGQIYEQYF. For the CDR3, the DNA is TGTGCCAGCAGCCCCAGTAGGGGACAGATCTACGAGCAGTACTTC.

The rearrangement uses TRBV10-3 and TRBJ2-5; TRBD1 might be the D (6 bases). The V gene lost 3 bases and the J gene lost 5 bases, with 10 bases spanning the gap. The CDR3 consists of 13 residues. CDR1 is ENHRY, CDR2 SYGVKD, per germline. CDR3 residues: CAISDGQGETQYF. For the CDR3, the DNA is TGTGCCATCAGTGATGGGCAGGGGGAGACCCAGTACTTC.

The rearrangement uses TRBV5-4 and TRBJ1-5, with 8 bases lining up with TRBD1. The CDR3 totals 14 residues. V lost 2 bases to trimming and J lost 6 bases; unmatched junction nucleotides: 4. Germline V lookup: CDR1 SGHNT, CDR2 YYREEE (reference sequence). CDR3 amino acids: CASSFQGAGQPQHF. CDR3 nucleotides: TGTGCCAGCAGCTTTCAGGGGGCAGGTCAGCCCCAGCATTTT.

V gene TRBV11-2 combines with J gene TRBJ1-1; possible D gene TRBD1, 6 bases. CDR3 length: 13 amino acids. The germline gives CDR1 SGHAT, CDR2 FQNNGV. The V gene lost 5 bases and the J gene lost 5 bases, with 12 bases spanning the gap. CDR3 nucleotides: TGTGCCAGCAGCGGCAACCAGGGGACTGAAGCTTTCTTT. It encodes CASSGNQGTEAFF.

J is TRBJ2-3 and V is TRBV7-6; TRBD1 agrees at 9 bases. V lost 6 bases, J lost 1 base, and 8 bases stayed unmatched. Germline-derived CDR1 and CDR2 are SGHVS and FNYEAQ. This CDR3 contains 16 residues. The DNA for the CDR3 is TGTGCCAGCAGGCCACTCCGGGACAGGGGCACAGATACGCAGTATTTT. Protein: CASRPLRDRGTDTQYF. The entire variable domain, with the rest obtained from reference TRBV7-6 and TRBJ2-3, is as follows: GAGVSQSPRYKVTKRGQDVALRCDPISGHVSLYWYRQALGQGPEFLTYFNYEAQQDKSGLPNDRFSAERPEGSISTLTIQRTEQRDSAMYRCASRPLRDRGTDTQYFGPGTRLTVL.

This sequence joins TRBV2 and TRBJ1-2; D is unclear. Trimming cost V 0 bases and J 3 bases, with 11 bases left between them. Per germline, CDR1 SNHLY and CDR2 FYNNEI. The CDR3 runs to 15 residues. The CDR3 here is CASSEATARYYGYTF. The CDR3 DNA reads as TGTGCCAGCAGTGAAGCGACTGCCCGGTACTATGGCTACACCTTC.

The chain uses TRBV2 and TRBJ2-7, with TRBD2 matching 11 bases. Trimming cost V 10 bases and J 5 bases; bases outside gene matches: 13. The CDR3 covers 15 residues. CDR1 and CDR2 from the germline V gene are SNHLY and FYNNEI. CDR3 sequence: CATRDGTSGLHEQYF. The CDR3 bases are TGTGCCACCAGGGACGGGACTAGCGGACTCCACGAGCAGTACTTC.

The CDR3 DNA reads as TGTGCCAGCAGCTTCCCGGGACAGGGGGGGAACAATGAGCAGTTCTTC. Its translation: CASSFPGQGGNNEQFF. The rearrangement links TRBV7-9 to TRBJ2-1, with 11 bases that match TRBD1. The CDR3 contains 16 residues. Germline CDR1 is SEHNR and CDR2 is FQNEAQ (reference sequence). The V and J ends lost 3 bases and 5 bases, in that order; junction bases with no gene match: 6.

For the CDR3, the DNA is TGCAGCGTTGTGGGGGGGGAAGAGACCCAGTACTTC. Translated, it gives CSVVGGEETQYF. The chain couples TRBV29-1 to TRBJ2-5, with 7 bases lining up with TRBD2. The V gene end was trimmed by 4 bases and the J gene end by 3 bases; junction bases not matched to a gene: 2. The CDR3 has 12 amino acids. Germline-derived CDR1 and CDR2 are SQVTM and ANQGSEA. Filled out from reference TRBV29-1 and TRBJ2-5, the complete variable domain reads SAVISQKPSRDICQRGTSLTIQCQVDSQVTMMFWYRQQPGQSLTLIATANQGSEATYESGFVIDKFPISRPNLTFSTLTVSNMSPEDSSIYLCSVVGGEETQYFGPGTRLLVL.

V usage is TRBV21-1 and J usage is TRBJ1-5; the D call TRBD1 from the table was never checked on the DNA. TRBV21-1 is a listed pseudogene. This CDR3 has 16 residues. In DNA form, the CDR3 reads TGTGCCAGCAGCAAACGGGGACAGGAGGGCGATCAGCCCCAGCATTTT. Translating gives CASSKRGQEGDQPQHF.

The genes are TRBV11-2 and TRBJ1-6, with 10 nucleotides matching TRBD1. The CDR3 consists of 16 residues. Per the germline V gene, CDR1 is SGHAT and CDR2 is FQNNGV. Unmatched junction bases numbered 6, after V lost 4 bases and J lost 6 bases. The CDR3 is CASSSSDRGSNSPLHF. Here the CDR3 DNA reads TGTGCCAGCAGCTCCTCGGACAGGGGGAGTAATTCACCCCTCCACTTT.